This note documents a single TCR beta chain sequence. TCRdb's table, derived via immunoSEQ multiplex PCR, lists solely in-frame clones and lacks some. The sample yields about 200,000 clones, around 81% seen once. The data were obtained in a study of blood T cell repertoires in COVID-19. Categorization into cohorts depended on clinical history that participants reported. The sequenced sample consisted of PBMCs or T cells enriched from blood (not recorded which). This sequence was found in a woman aged 45-60 years with acute COVID-19.

The CDR3 spells CASSPQGHEQYF. In nucleotides, the CDR3 is TGTGCCAGCAGCCCACAGGGGCACGAGCAGTACTTC. The chain couples TRBV7-2 to TRBJ2-7, with TRBD1 matching over 7 bases. CDR1 is SGHTA and CDR2 is FQGNSA in the germline V gene. CDR3 length equals 12 residues. Trimming removed 5 bases from V and 5 bases from J; junction bases left unmatched: 3.